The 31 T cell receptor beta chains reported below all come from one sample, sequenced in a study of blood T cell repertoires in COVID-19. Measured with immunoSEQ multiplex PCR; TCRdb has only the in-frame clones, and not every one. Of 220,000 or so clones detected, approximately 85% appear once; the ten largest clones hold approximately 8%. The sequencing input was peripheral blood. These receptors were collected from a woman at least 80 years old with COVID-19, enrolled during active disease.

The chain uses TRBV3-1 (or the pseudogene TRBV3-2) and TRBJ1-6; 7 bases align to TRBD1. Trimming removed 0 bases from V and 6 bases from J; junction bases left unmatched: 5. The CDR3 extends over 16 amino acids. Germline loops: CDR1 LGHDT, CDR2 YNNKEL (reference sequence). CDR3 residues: CASSQDGGQPNSPLHF. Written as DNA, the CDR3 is TGTGCCAGCAGCCAAGATGGGGGACAGCCTAATTCACCCCTCCACTTT.

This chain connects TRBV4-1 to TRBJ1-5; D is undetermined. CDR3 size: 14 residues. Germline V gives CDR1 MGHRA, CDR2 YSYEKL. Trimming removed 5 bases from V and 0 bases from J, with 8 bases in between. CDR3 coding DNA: TGCGCCAGCAGCGAACAGTATAGCAATCAGCCCCAGCATTTT. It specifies CASSEQYSNQPQHF.

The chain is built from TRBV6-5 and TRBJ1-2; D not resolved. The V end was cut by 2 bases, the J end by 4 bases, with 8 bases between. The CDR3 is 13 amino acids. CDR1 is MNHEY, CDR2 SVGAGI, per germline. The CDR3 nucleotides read TGTGCCAGCAGTTACCGGGAGGGCTATGGCTACACCTTC. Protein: CASSYREGYGYTF.

CDR3 nucleotides: TGTGCCAGCAGCGGACAGGCCTACACTGAAGCTTTCTTT. This sequence encodes CASSGQAYTEAFF. This sequence joins TRBV12-3 or TRBV12-4 and TRBJ1-1, with 7 positions matching TRBD1. J gave up 3 bases and V 6 bases, and 4 bases lay outside the gene matches. The CDR3 sequence is 13 residues long.

The CDR3 bases are TGTGCCAGCAGCTTAGGATCCGGGGGGCGCTACGAGCAGTACTTC. Encoded protein: CASSLGSGGRYEQYF. The rearrangement joins TRBV7-8 to TRBJ2-7; tentative D call: TRBD2 (7 bases). Germline V gives CDR1 SGHVS, CDR2 FQNEAQ. Deletions cut 1 base from V and 3 bases from J, with 13 bases between. The CDR3 spans 15 residues.

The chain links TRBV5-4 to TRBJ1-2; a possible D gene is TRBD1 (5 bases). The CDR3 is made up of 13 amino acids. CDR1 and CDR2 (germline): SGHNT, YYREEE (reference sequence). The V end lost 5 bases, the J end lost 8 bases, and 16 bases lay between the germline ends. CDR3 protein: CASSVSGAKGYTF. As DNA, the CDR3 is TGTGCCAGCAGTGTGTCTGGGGCGAAAGGCTACACCTTC.

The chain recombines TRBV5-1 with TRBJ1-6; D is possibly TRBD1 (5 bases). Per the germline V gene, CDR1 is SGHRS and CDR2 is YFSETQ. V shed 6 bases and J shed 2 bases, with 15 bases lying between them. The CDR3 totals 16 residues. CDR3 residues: CASKLVGGTYNSPLHF. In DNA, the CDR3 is TGCGCCAGCAAGTTGGTCGGGGGGACCTATAATTCACCCCTCCACTTT.

CDR3 nucleotides: TGTGCCAGCAGCCCTTCGACAGGGATTGAGAACACTGAAGCTTTCTTT. Protein: CASSPSTGIENTEAFF. The chain links TRBV5-4 to TRBJ1-1, with 7 bases lining up with TRBD1. The germline CDR1 and CDR2 sequences are SGHNT and YYREEE (reference sequence). The CDR3 runs 16 residues. Germline trimming cut 4 bases from V and 1 base from J; bases unmatched to any gene: 10.

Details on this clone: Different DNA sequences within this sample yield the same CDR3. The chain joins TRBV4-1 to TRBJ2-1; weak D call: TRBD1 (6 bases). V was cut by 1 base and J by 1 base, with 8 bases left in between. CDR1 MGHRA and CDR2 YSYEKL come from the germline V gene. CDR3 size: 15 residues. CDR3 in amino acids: CASSQGGQSYNEQFF. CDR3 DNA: TGCGCCAGCAGCCAAGGGGGGCAGTCCTACAATGAGCAGTTCTTC.

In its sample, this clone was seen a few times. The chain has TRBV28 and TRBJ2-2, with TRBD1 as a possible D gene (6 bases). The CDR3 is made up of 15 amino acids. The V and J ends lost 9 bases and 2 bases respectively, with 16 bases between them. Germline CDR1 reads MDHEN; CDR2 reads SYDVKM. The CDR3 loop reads CARGQGSHNTGELFF. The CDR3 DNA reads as TGTGCCAGGGGGCAGGGGTCCCATAACACCGGGGAGCTGTTTTTT.

In DNA form, the CDR3 reads TGTGCCAGCAGCTTAGGCGGGTTCACTGAAGCTTTCTTT. This translates into CASSLGGFTEAFF. The chain combines TRBV5-8 with TRBJ1-1; no definite D call. This CDR3 has 13 residues. The V and J ends lost 2 bases and 4 bases respectively, with 9 bases between them. Looked up from germline, CDR1 is SGHTS and CDR2 is YDEGEE.

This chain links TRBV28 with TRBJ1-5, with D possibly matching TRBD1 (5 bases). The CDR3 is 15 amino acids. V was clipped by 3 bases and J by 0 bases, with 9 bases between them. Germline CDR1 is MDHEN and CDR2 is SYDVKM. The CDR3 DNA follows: TGTGCCAGCAGTTTGGCGGGGCCTAGCAATCAGCCCCAGCATTTT. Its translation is CASSLAGPSNQPQHF.

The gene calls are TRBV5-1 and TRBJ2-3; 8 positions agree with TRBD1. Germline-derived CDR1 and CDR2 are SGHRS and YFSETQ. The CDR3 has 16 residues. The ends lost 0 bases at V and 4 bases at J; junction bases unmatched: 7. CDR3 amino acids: CASSLDATGAADTQYF. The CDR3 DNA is TGCGCCAGCAGCTTGGATGCGACAGGGGCCGCAGATACGCAGTATTTT.

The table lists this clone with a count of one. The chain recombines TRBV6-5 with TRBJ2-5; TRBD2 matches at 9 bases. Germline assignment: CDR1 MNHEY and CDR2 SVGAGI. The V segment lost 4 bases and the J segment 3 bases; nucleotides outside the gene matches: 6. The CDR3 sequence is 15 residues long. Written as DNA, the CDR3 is TGTGCCAGCAGTTTACCGGGACTAGCAGAAGAGACCCAGTACTTC. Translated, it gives CASSLPGLAEETQYF.

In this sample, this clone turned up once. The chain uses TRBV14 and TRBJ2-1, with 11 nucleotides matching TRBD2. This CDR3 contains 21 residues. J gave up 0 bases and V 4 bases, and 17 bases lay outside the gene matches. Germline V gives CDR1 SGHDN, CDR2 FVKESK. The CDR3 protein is CASSRSLAGGSPLSSYNEQFF. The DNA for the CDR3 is TGTGCCAGCAGCCGGTCCTTAGCGGGAGGGTCCCCATTGAGCTCCTACAATGAGCAGTTCTTC.

CDR3 in DNA: TGTGCCAGTAGCCCTGGGACAGGGCCGTCCAATCAGCCCCAGCATTTT. Translation: CASSPGTGPSNQPQHF. The V and J genes are TRBV19 and TRBJ1-5; 9 bases align to TRBD1. CDR1 is LNHDA and CDR2 is SQIVND in the germline V gene (reference sequence). The CDR3 covers 16 residues. V trimming: 6 bases; J trimming: 3 bases; junction bases outside the gene matches: 9.

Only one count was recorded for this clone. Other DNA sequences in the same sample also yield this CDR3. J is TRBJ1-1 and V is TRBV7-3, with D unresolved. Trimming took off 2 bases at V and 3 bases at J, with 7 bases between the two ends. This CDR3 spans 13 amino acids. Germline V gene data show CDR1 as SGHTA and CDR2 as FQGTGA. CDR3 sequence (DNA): TGTGCCAGCAGCTTATCTCGGGACACTGAAGCTTTCTTT. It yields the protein CASSLSRDTEAFF.

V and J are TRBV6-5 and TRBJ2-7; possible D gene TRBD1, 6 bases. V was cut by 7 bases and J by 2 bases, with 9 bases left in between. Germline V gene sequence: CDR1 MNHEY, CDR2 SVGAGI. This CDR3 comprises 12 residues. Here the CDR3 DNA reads TGTGCCAGCAAAAGGGACACCTACGAGCAGTACTTC. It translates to CASKRDTYEQYF.

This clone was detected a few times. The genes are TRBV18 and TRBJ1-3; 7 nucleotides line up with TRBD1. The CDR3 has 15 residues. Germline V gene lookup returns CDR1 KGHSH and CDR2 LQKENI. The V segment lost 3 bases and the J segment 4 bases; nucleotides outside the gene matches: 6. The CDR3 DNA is TGTGCCAGCTCACCGACAGGGTTCGGCGGAAACACCATATATTTT. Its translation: CASSPTGFGGNTIYF.

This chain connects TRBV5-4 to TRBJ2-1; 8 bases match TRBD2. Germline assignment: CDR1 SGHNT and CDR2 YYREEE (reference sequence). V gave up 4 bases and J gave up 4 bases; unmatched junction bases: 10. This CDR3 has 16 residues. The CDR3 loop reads CASSLTGGGLYNEQFF. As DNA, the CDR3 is TGTGCCAGCAGCCTTACGGGGGGGGGACTATACAATGAGCAGTTCTTC.

CDR3 nucleotide sequence: TGCGCCAGCAGCCCGTTAAAAAGTAGCGGGTACGGTGAGCAGTTCTTC. Translating gives CASSPLKSSGYGEQFF. The chain is built from TRBV4-1 and TRBJ2-1; TRBD2 agrees at 7 bases. Trimming cost V 4 bases and J 9 bases; bases outside gene matches: 15. In germline, CDR1 is MGHRA, CDR2 YSYEKL. This CDR3 region has 16 residues.

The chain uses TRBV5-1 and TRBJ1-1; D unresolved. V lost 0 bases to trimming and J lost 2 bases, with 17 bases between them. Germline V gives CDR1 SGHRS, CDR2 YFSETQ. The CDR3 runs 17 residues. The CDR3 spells CASSLDGSGERNTEAFF. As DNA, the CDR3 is TGCGCCAGCAGCTTGGACGGGAGCGGAGAGAGAAACACTGAAGCTTTCTTT.

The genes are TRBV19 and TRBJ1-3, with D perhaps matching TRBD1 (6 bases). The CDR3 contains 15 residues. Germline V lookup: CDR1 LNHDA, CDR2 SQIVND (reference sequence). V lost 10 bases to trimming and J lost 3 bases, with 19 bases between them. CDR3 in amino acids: CATSRGFGFGNTIYF. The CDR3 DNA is TGTGCCACGTCCAGGGGTTTTGGCTTTGGAAACACCATATATTTT.

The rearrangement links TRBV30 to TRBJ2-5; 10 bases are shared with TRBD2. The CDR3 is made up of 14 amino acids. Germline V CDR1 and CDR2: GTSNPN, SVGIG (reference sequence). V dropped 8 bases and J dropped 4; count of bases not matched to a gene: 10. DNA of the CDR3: TGTGCCGGGGTGGGTCTAGCGGGAGTAGAGACCCAGTACTTC. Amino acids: CAGVGLAGVETQYF. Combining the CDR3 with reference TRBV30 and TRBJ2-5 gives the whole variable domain SQTIHQWPATLVQPVGSPLSLECTVEGTSNPNLYWYRQAAGRGLQLLFYSVGIGQISSEVPQNLSASRPQDRQFILSSKKLLLSDSGFYLCAGVGLAGVETQYFGPGTRLLVL.

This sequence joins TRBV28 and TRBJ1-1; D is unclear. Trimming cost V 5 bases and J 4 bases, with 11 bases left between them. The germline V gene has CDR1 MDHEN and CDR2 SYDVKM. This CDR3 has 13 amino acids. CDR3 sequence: CASSGNKPTEAFF. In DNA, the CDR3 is TGTGCCAGCAGTGGTAACAAACCCACTGAAGCTTTCTTT.

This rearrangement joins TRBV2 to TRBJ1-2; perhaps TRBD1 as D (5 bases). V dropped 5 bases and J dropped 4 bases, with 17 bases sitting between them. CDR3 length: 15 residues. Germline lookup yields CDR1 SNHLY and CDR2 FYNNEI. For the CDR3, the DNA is TGTGCCAGCAGTACCACCCAGACAGTTACCTATGGCTACACCTTC. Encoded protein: CASSTTQTVTYGYTF. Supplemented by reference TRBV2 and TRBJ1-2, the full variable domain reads EPEVTQTPSHQVTQMGQEVILRCVPISNHLYFYWYRQILGQKVEFLVSFYNNEISEKSEIFDDQFSVERPDGSNFTLKIRSTKLEDSAMYFCASSTTQTVTYGYTFGSGTRLTVV.

The CDR3: CASRDSDLNTGELFF. CDR3 coding DNA: TGTGCCAGCAGGGACAGCGACTTGAACACCGGGGAGCTGTTTTTT. The V gene is TRBV2, the J gene TRBJ2-2, with D possibly matching TRBD1 (6 bases). Germline CDR1 reads SNHLY; CDR2 reads FYNNEI. Trimming left V 6 bases short and J 1 base short, with 12 bases between. This CDR3 is built from 15 residues.

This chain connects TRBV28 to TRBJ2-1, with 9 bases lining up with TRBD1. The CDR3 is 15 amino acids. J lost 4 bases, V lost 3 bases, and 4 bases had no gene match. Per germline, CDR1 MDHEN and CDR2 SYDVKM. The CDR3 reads CASSLGQGPYNEQFF. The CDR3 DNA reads TGTGCCAGCAGTTTGGGACAGGGACCTTACAATGAGCAGTTCTTC.

The CDR3 protein is CAWRTGHTLISTPRTQHF. In nucleotides, the CDR3 is TGTGCCTGGAGGACGGGACATACCCTAATAAGTACCCCCAGGACCCAGCATTTT. The chain is built from TRBV30 and TRBJ1-5; a weak D match, TRBD1 (6 bases). The CDR3 spans 18 residues. Trimming shortened V by 3 bases and J by 11 bases, and 32 bases separated the two germline ends. Germline CDR1 GTSNPN, CDR2 SVGIG (reference sequence).

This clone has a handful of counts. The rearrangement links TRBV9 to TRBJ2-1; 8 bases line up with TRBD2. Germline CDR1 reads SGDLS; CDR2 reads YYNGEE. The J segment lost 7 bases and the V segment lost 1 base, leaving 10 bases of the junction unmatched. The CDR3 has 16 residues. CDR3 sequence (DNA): TGTGCCAGCAGCGTATCCGACGGGGGGGCCCCGAATGAGCAGTTCTTC. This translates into CASSVSDGGAPNEQFF. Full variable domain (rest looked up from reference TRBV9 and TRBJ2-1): DSGVTQTPKHLITATGQRVTLRCSPRSGDLSVYWYQQSLDQGLQFLIQYYNGEERAKGNILERFSAQQFPDLHSELNLSSLELGDSALYFCASSVSDGGAPNEQFFGPGTRLTVL.

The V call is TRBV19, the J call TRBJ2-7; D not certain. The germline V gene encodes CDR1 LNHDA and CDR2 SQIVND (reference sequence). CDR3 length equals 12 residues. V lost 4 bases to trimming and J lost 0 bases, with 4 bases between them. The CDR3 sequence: CASSNFSYEQYF. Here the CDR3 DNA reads TGTGCCAGTAGTAACTTCTCCTACGAGCAGTACTTC.